A single sample gave rise to the 15 T cell receptor beta chains below, sequenced in a study of blood T cell repertoires in COVID-19. Clones were sequenced by immunoSEQ multiplex PCR, and TCRdb holds only the in-frame ones, with some missing. The data contain about 38,000 clones, approximately 91% of them seen just once; the ten biggest clones take up roughly a third. Sequencing was done on a sample of peripheral blood. Source of these receptors: a man between 65 and 85 years old with active COVID-19.

V usage is TRBV4-2 and J usage is TRBJ2-7; 11 positions agree with TRBD2. The CDR3 extends over 15 amino acids. Trimming took 4 bases from V and 0 from J; bases not matched to a gene: 2. The germline V gene encodes CDR1 LGHNA and CDR2 YNFKEQ. CDR3: CASSLGTSGSYEQYF. CDR3 sequence (DNA): TGTGCCAGCAGCCTAGGGACTAGCGGCTCCTACGAGCAGTACTTC.

This chain links TRBV5-6 with TRBJ1-5, with 7 bases fitting TRBD1. The CDR3 loop spans 15 amino acids. Germline assignment: CDR1 SGHDT and CDR2 YYEEEE. V shed 4 bases, J shed 6 bases, and the junction held 10 bases outside the gene matches. CDR3 sequence: CASSHGTALFQPQHF. The CDR3 DNA follows: TGTGCCAGCAGCCATGGGACAGCCCTCTTTCAGCCCCAGCATTTT.

The chain links TRBV28 to TRBJ1-5, with unresolved D. V lost 7 bases to trimming and J lost 2 bases, with 9 bases between them. Germline CDR1 MDHEN, CDR2 SYDVKM. The CDR3 totals 13 residues. Here the CDR3 DNA reads TGTGCCAGCACTTTCCAGGGCAATCAGCCCCAGCATTTT. This codes for CASTFQGNQPQHF. The variable domain in full, completed from reference TRBV28 and TRBJ1-5, reads DVKVTQSSRYLVKRTGEKVFLECVQDMDHENMFWYRQDPGLGLRLIYFSYDVKMKEKGDIPEGYSVSREKKERFSLILESASTNQTSMYLCASTFQGNQPQHFGDGTRLSIL.

This chain connects TRBV28 to TRBJ2-7; 7 bases fit TRBD2. The V segment lost 4 bases and the J segment 2 bases; nucleotides outside the gene matches: 8. Germline lookup yields CDR1 MDHEN and CDR2 SYDVKM. The CDR3 covers 15 residues. Written as DNA, the CDR3 is TGTGCCAGCAGTTCCCCCGGGGGGAACACCTACGAGCAGTACTTC. Translated, it gives CASSSPGGNTYEQYF.

A few counts support this clone. The CDR3 reads CASSLSVGGYTF. CDR3 DNA sequence: TGTGCCAGCAGTTTGTCAGTGGGCGGCTACACCTTC. The gene calls are TRBV28 and TRBJ1-2; D is unresolved. Trimming shortened V by 3 bases and J by 8 bases, and 10 bases separated the two germline ends. The CDR3 has 12 amino acids. CDR1 and CDR2 from the germline V gene are MDHEN and SYDVKM.

The J gene is TRBJ2-5, the V gene TRBV6-5; 7 bases map to TRBD1. Germline loops: CDR1 MNHEY, CDR2 SVGAGI. The V segment lost 0 bases and the J segment 2 bases; nucleotides outside the gene matches: 3. This CDR3 contains 15 residues. The CDR3 sequence is CASSYSGTAQETQYF. In DNA, the CDR3 is TGTGCCAGCAGTTACTCCGGGACAGCGCAAGAGACCCAGTACTTC.

The gene calls are TRBV12-3 or TRBV12-4 and TRBJ2-7; no clear D. Trimming took off 9 bases at V and 2 bases at J, with 11 bases between the two ends. The CDR3 runs 12 residues. DNA for the CDR3: TGTGCCAGTCAGGCCAGTACCTACGAGCAGTACTTC. It translates to CASQASTYEQYF.

This chain links TRBV7-6 with TRBJ1-2; 9 bases are shared with TRBD1. Germline values: CDR1 SGHVS, CDR2 FNYEAQ. V trimming: 5 bases; J trimming: 7 bases; junction bases outside the gene matches: 11. The CDR3 is 15 amino acids. The CDR3 loop reads CASSTQTGGLGGYTF. In DNA, the CDR3 is TGTGCCAGCAGCACCCAGACAGGGGGTCTGGGTGGCTACACCTTC.

V is TRBV5-5 and J is TRBJ1-5; D may be TRBD1 (5 bases). Trimming left V 3 bases short and J 1 base short, with 5 bases between. Germline V lookup: CDR1 SGHKS, CDR2 YYEKEE (reference sequence). The CDR3 spans 13 residues. The CDR3, as DNA: TGTGCCAGCAGCTGGACAAGCAATCAGCCCCAGCATTTT. Encoded protein: CASSWTSNQPQHF.

This chain joins TRBV27 and TRBJ1-2; 7 bases are shared with TRBD1. V trimming: 6 bases; J trimming: 5 bases; junction bases outside the gene matches: 12. Germline V CDR1 and CDR2: MNHEY, SMNVEV (reference sequence). CDR3 length equals 15 residues. In nucleotides, the CDR3 is TGTGCCAGCAGCAAGCCCGGGACAGCTCTTTATGGCTACACCTTC. It encodes CASSKPGTALYGYTF.

This chain uses TRBV6-4 with TRBJ2-2; the match to TRBD1 covers 7 bases. The trim removed 3 bases at V and 6 bases at J, leaving 4 bases unmatched. This CDR3 contains 14 residues. From germline, CDR1 is MRHNA and CDR2 SNTAGT. CDR3 residues: CASSEHDRAGELFF. DNA of the CDR3: TGTGCCAGCAGTGAACACGACAGGGCCGGGGAGCTGTTTTTT.

The rearrangement uses TRBV7-2 and TRBJ2-4, with 7 bases that match TRBD1. The trim removed 6 bases at V and 5 bases at J, leaving 10 bases unmatched. The germline CDR1 and CDR2 sequences are SGHTA and FQGNSA. The CDR3 loop spans 15 amino acids. This CDR3 is CASSRDSRGQNIQYF. DNA of the CDR3: TGTGCCAGCAGTCGGGACAGCAGGGGCCAAAACATTCAGTACTTC.

The chain uses TRBV5-1 and TRBJ2-3; no clear D. Trimming took 7 bases from V and 2 from J, leaving 11 bases between them. The CDR3 loop spans 13 amino acids. The V gene's germline CDR1 is SGHRS and CDR2 YFSETQ. The CDR3 reads CASGDTHTDTQYF. The CDR3 bases are TGCGCCAGCGGAGATACCCACACAGATACGCAGTATTTT.

The chain joins TRBV18 to TRBJ2-1; TRBD2 matches 10 bases. V shed 6 bases, J shed 0 bases, and the junction held 8 bases outside the gene matches. Germline CDR1 reads KGHSH; CDR2 reads LQKENI. The CDR3 extends over 17 amino acids. The CDR3 DNA reads as TGTGCCAGCTCGCGGACTAGCGGACGAGGCTCCTACAATGAGCAGTTCTTC. It is translated as CASSRTSGRGSYNEQFF.

The chain links TRBV7-9 to TRBJ1-1; D is possibly TRBD1 (5 bases). The CDR3 has 14 amino acids. The ends were cut back, 4 bases at V and 4 bases at J, with 13 bases in the middle. The germline CDR1 and CDR2 sequences are SEHNR and FQNEAQ (reference sequence). The CDR3 sequence is CASSSQVTFTEAFF. The CDR3 DNA sequence: TGTGCCAGCAGCTCACAGGTTACGTTCACTGAAGCTTTCTTT.